Listed here are 22 T cell receptor beta chains from one sample, sequenced in a study of blood T cell repertoires in COVID-19. Profiled with immunoSEQ multiplex PCR; TCRdb holds only in-frame clones, not every one. The sample carries about 210,000 clones, about 83% recorded once. The sample comprised peripheral blood. The receptors originated from a woman aged 50 to 60 with acute or convalescent COVID-19.

This rearrangement joins TRBV2 to TRBJ1-1, with D possibly matching TRBD1 (5 bases). CDR1 and CDR2 (germline): SNHLY, FYNNEI. Trimming cost V 6 bases and J 0 bases, with 29 bases left between them. This CDR3 spans 20 amino acids. The CDR3 protein is CASREGYGVARPAMNTEAFF. In DNA form, the CDR3 reads TGTGCCAGCAGGGAGGGGTATGGAGTGGCCCGACCTGCTATGAACACTGAAGCTTTCTTT.

This chain connects TRBV18 to TRBJ2-3, with TRBD2 as a possible D gene (6 bases). This CDR3 is built from 16 residues. The V gene lost 6 bases and the J gene lost 5 bases, with 21 bases spanning the gap. Germline-derived CDR1 and CDR2 are KGHSH and LQKENI. The CDR3 sequence: CASSLRESGLIDTQYF. The DNA for the CDR3 is TGTGCCAGCTCTCTCCGGGAGTCAGGGCTGATAGATACGCAGTATTTT. The whole variable domain, remainder taken from reference TRBV18 and TRBJ2-3, is NAGVMQNPRHLVRRRGQEARLRCSPMKGHSHVYWYRQLPEEGLKFMVYLQKENIIDESGMPKERFSAEFPKEGPSILRIQQVVRGDSAAYFCASSLRESGLIDTQYFGPGTRLTVL.

This chain joins TRBV28 and TRBJ1-2; the match to TRBD1 covers 9 bases. Trimming took 5 bases from V and 6 from J; bases not matched to a gene: 19. The CDR3 covers 18 residues. Germline assignment: CDR1 MDHEN and CDR2 SYDVKM. Here the CDR3 reads CASSPVTGTGGDKDGYTF. Here the CDR3 DNA reads TGTGCCAGCAGTCCCGTCACTGGAACAGGGGGCGATAAGGATGGCTACACCTTC.

This rearrangement joins TRBV2 to TRBJ2-1; 8 positions agree with TRBD2. This CDR3 contains 15 residues. Germline CDR1 and CDR2: SNHLY and FYNNEI. V lost 6 bases, J lost 7 bases, and 11 bases stayed unmatched. This CDR3 reads CASSPERESSNEQFF. CDR3 nucleotide sequence: TGTGCCAGCAGCCCCGAGCGGGAGTCATCTAATGAGCAGTTCTTC.

The rearrangement uses TRBV7-9 and TRBJ1-6; 7 bases are a match to TRBD1. CDR1 is SEHNR and CDR2 is FQNEAQ in the germline V gene (reference sequence). V lost 2 bases to trimming and J lost 9 bases; unmatched junction nucleotides: 13. CDR3 length equals 17 residues. CDR3 residues: CASSLHETQGLGSPLHF. DNA for the CDR3: TGTGCCAGCAGCTTACACGAGACACAGGGGTTGGGTTCACCCCTCCACTTT. Using reference TRBV7-9 and TRBJ1-6 for the parts outside the CDR3, the full variable domain is DTGVSQNPRHKITKRGQNVTFRCDPISEHNRLYWYRQTLGQGPEFLTYFQNEAQLEKSRLLSDRFSAERPKGSFSTLEIQRTEQGDSAMYLCASSLHETQGLGSPLHFGNGTRLTVT.

The rearrangement joins TRBV5-4 to TRBJ1-2; D gene uncertain. Trimming cost V 0 bases and J 3 bases, with 12 bases left between them. Germline values: CDR1 SGHNT, CDR2 YYREEE (reference sequence). This CDR3 region has 15 residues. CDR3 sequence reads: CASSLDPSEDYGYTF. The CDR3 nucleotides are TGTGCCAGCAGCTTGGATCCATCGGAGGACTATGGCTACACCTTC.

The rearrangement joins TRBV5-1 to TRBJ1-1; unclear D gene. V dropped 4 bases and J dropped 2 bases, with 12 bases sitting between them. The CDR3 covers 14 residues. Germline V gene data show CDR1 as SGHRS and CDR2 as YFSETQ. The DNA for the CDR3 is TGCGCCAGCAGCCACGCTGCGGGTAACACTGAAGCTTTCTTT. Its protein product is CASSHAAGNTEAFF.

The chain carries TRBV9 and TRBJ2-2, with 10 bases identical to TRBD2. The CDR3 contains 15 residues. V lost 3 bases and J lost 4; bases outside the gene matches: 3. Germline V CDR1 and CDR2: SGDLS, YYNGEE. CDR3 sequence: CASSAWTSGTGELFF. CDR3 nucleotide sequence: TGTGCCAGCAGCGCTTGGACTAGCGGCACCGGGGAGCTGTTTTTT.

This rearrangement joins TRBV20-1 to TRBJ1-1; weak D call: TRBD1 (5 bases). The CDR3 consists of 14 residues. CDR1 and CDR2 (germline): DFQATT, SNEGSKA (reference sequence). V was cut by 3 bases and J by 2 bases, with 13 bases left in between. CDR3 in amino acids: CSASARAFNTEAFF. CDR3 DNA: TGCAGTGCTAGTGCCAGGGCGTTCAACACTGAAGCTTTCTTT.

V usage is TRBV7-9 and J usage is TRBJ2-5; weak D call: TRBD2 (6 bases). This CDR3 contains 16 residues. Germline CDR1 reads SEHNR; CDR2 reads FQNEAQ (reference sequence). The V end lost 4 bases, the J end lost 5 bases, and 20 bases lay between the germline ends. The CDR3 DNA sequence: TGTGCCAGCAGCTCCCCACCGGCGGGGCCGGGGGAGACCCAGTACTTC. Translated, it gives CASSSPPAGPGETQYF.

The chain joins TRBV11-2 to TRBJ2-5, with TRBD1 matching over 8 bases. There are 15 residues in the CDR3. The V gene's germline CDR1 is SGHAT and CDR2 FQNNGV. Trimming removed 3 bases from V and 7 bases from J; junction bases left unmatched: 10. For the CDR3, the DNA is TGTGCCAGCAGCTTTATATCAGGGGGCGGAGGGACCCAGTACTTC. Translated: CASSFISGGGGTQYF.

The chain links TRBV24-1 to TRBJ2-1; 10 bases line up with TRBD2. After removal of 5 bases from V and 6 bases from J, the junction contained 9 bases not matched to a gene. The CDR3 length is 16 residues. Germline V lookup: CDR1 KGHDR, CDR2 SFDVKD. This chain's CDR3 is CATSAGSGRAFNEQFF. The DNA of the CDR3 is TGTGCCACCAGTGCCGGAAGCGGGAGGGCCTTCAATGAGCAGTTCTTC.

The genes are TRBV28 and TRBJ2-3; D unresolved. CDR1 is MDHEN, CDR2 SYDVKM, per germline. V was pared by 8 bases and J by 3 bases, with 9 bases between. This CDR3 comprises 12 residues. CDR3 in DNA: TGTGCCAGCCGCGACAAAACAGATACGCAGTATTTT. Residues: CASRDKTDTQYF.

The genes are TRBV3-1 (or the pseudogene TRBV3-2) and TRBJ2-5, with TRBD2 matching 10 bases. The CDR3 covers 14 residues. The V and J ends lost 7 bases and 5 bases, in that order; junction bases with no gene match: 7. Per the germline V gene, CDR1 is LGHDT and CDR2 is YNNKEL (reference sequence). The CDR3 region has the DNA TGTGCCAGCAAGGAGCGGGAGGGTCTGGAGACCCAGTACTTC. This translates into CASKEREGLETQYF.

CDR3 sequence (DNA): TGTGCCTGGAGTAGCAATAAGAACTATGGCTACACCTTC. Translating gives CAWSSNKNYGYTF. The rearrangement uses TRBV30 and TRBJ1-2, with D hard to call. The CDR3 totals 13 residues. Per germline, CDR1 GTSNPN and CDR2 SVGIG (reference sequence). Trimming pared 2 bases from V and 2 bases from J, leaving 9 bases between.

This chain connects TRBV3-1 (or the pseudogene TRBV3-2) to TRBJ2-7; tentative D call: TRBD2 (7 bases). The V gene lost 3 bases and the J gene lost 4 bases, with 13 bases spanning the gap. CDR1 and CDR2 (germline): LGHDT, YNNKEL (reference sequence). This CDR3 is built from 14 residues. The CDR3 is CASSHRGAGYEQYF. Written as DNA, the CDR3 is TGTGCCAGCAGCCACCGGGGGGCGGGGTACGAGCAGTACTTC.

The V gene is TRBV11-2, the J gene TRBJ2-1, with TRBD2 matching over 7 bases. With 4 bases clipped from V and 6 bases from J, the junction kept 21 bases outside the gene matches. Germline V lookup: CDR1 SGHAT, CDR2 FQNNGV. This CDR3 has 19 amino acids. The CDR3 region has the DNA TGTGCCAGCAGCTCCCTGAAGGGGTCGACTCGGGGGGTTACCAATGAGCAGTTCTTC. It is translated as CASSSLKGSTRGVTNEQFF.

This clone was seen a single time. The V and J genes are TRBV25-1 and TRBJ2-1, with 8 bases that match TRBD2. With 5 bases clipped from V and 10 bases from J, the junction kept 13 bases outside the gene matches. Germline loops: CDR1 MGHDK, CDR2 SYGVNS. The CDR3 is 15 residues long. The CDR3 region has the DNA TGTGCCAGCAGTTTAAGCGGGGCGGGAGGAGGGGAGCAGTTCTTC. Encoded protein: CASSLSGAGGGEQFF.

The chain combines TRBV5-6 with TRBJ1-2; TRBD1 is a possible D gene (6 bases). This CDR3 contains 16 residues. Germline lookup yields CDR1 SGHDT and CDR2 YYEEEE. Between the trimmed V and J ends, which lost 4 bases and 0 bases, there was a span of 16 bases. The CDR3 protein is CASSPTDRRANYGYTF. CDR3 DNA: TGTGCCAGCAGCCCAACGGACAGACGAGCTAACTATGGCTACACCTTC.

This chain connects TRBV28 to TRBJ1-3, with 7 bases lining up with TRBD1. CDR1 and CDR2 (germline): MDHEN, SYDVKM. The V segment lost 6 bases and the J segment 2 bases; nucleotides outside the gene matches: 7. The CDR3 has 15 residues. Here the CDR3 DNA reads TGTGCCAGCAGATACGGGACAGCACCTGGAAACACCATATATTTT. Translating it yields CASRYGTAPGNTIYF.

This clone was found a few times. The gene calls are TRBV2 and TRBJ2-2; D possibly corresponds to TRBD1 (6 bases). CDR1 SNHLY and CDR2 FYNNEI come from the germline V gene. The CDR3 runs 15 residues. Trimming pared 8 bases from V and 1 base from J, leaving 14 bases between. The CDR3 loop is CASQGSGRNTGELFF. The DNA of the CDR3 is TGTGCCAGCCAGGGGTCGGGGAGGAACACCGGGGAGCTGTTTTTT.

CDR3 sequence (DNA): TGTGCCAGCAGCCTCACCGCGGACTCTCGTACCTACGAGCAGTACTTC. This codes for CASSLTADSRTYEQYF. The chain combines TRBV9 with TRBJ2-7; TRBD2 might be the D (5 bases). Germline CDR1 and CDR2: SGDLS and YYNGEE. The V gene lost 4 bases and the J gene lost 2 bases, with 19 bases spanning the gap. The CDR3 contains 16 residues. Full variable domain (rest looked up from reference TRBV9 and TRBJ2-7): DSGVTQTPKHLITATGQRVTLRCSPRSGDLSVYWYQQSLDQGLQFLIQYYNGEERAKGNILERFSAQQFPDLHSELNLSSLELGDSALYFCASSLTADSRTYEQYFGPGTRLTVT.